The rows below give T cell receptor beta chains drawn from one sample of a study of cytomegalovirus exposure and HLA in healthy donors. TCRdb's copy holds only in-frame clones and misses some; the assay was immunoSEQ multiplex PCR. The data show about 190,000 clones, around 85% seen once. Sequenced sample: PBMCs. Receptor source: a man aged 45-60 years in good health and CMV-seronegative. CDR3s include the opening cysteine and the closing phenylalanine or tryptophan. D genes are given only for firm matches. Only part of the rows carry a size: once, few, many, or a class if the clone is expanded.

TRBJ1-2 few TRBD1 TRBV5-5 CASSPGTGYGYTF TGTGCCAGCAGCCCCGGGACAGGGTATGGCTACACCTTC
TRBJ2-5 NA NA TRBV7-2 CASSLDRQETQYF TGTGCCAGCAGCTTAGATCGGCAAGAGACCCAGTACTTC
TRBJ2-2 NA TRBD1 TRBV10-3 CASTLGTGGFKTGELFF TGTGCCAGCACTCTTGGGACAGGGGGATTTAAAACCGGGGAGCTGTTTTTT
TRBJ2-5 NA TRBD2 TRBV7-2 CASSLRVGTTQETQYF TGTGCCAGCAGCTTAAGGGTAGGGACTACCCAAGAGACCCAGTACTTC
TRBJ2-2 few NA TRBV6-1 CASSDRDTGELFF TGTGCCAGCAGTGATAGAGATACCGGGGAGCTGTTTTTT
TRBJ2-1 NA NA TRBV2 CASSGTEQAIDEQFF TGTGCCAGCAGTGGGACAGAGCAGGCGATTGATGAGCAGTTCTTC
TRBJ2-1 NA NA TRBV28 CASGSGAPVF TGTGCCAGCGGCTCGGGAGCGCCGGTCTTC
TRBJ2-5 NA NA TRBV7-9 CSSSNYREFQETQYF TGTTCCAGCAGCAACTACAGGGAATTCCAAGAGACCCAGTACTTC
TRBJ1-1 NA TRBD1 TRBV7-9 CASSLDRENTEAFF TGTGCCAGCAGCTTGGACAGGGAAAACACTGAAGCTTTCTTT
TRBJ1-1 NA NA TRBV5-6 CASSPNRVDAFF TGTGCCAGCAGCCCAAACAGGGTTGACGCTTTCTTT
TRBJ1-2 NA TRBD1 TRBV5-4 CASSLTGGRGYTF TGTGCCAGCAGCTTGACAGGGGGCCGCGGCTACACCTTC
TRBJ1-2 few NA TRBV5-4 CASNRDLSYGYTF TGTGCCAGCAACAGGGACCTAAGCTATGGCTACACCTTC
TRBJ2-2 NA NA TRBV9 CASSVELAGELFF TGTGCCAGCAGCGTAGAGCTGGCCGGGGAGCTGTTTTTT
TRBJ2-6 NA TRBD1 TRBV4-2 CASSQEHPGTGHSGANVLTF TGTGCCAGCAGCCAAGAACACCCCGGGACAGGTCACTCTGGGGCCAACGTCCTGACTTTC
TRBJ2-3 NA TRBD2 TRBV5-4 CASSLGSLAGALWFTDTQYF TGTGCCAGCAGCTTGGGGTCTCTAGCGGGGGCCCTTTGGTTCACAGATACGCAGTATTTT
TRBJ2-5 NA NA TRBV5-1 CASSARGDSETQYF TGCGCCAGCAGCGCCAGGGGGGACTCAGAGACCCAGTACTTC
TRBJ1-6 NA NA TRBV9 CASSEDQGFSPLHF TGTGCCAGCAGCGAAGACCAGGGGTTTTCACCCCTCCACTTT
TRBJ2-7 NA NA TRBV7-9 CASSLDSSTAYEQCF TGTGCCAGCAGCTTAGATAGTAGCACCGCCTACGAGCAGTGCTTC
TRBJ1-3 NA TRBD1 TRBV19 CASSSREGQAGNTIYF TGTGCCAGTAGTTCCCGGGAAGGACAGGCTGGAAACACCATATATTTT
TRBJ2-4 NA NA TRBV21-1 CARRQGSALALAKNIQYF TGTGCCAGGAGACAGGGGTCCGCGCTGGCACTAGCCAAAAACATTCAGTACTTC
TRBJ1-1 NA TRBD1 TRBV5-5 CASSPNRGLVNTEAFF TGTGCCAGCAGCCCGAACAGGGGGCTGGTGAACACTGAAGCTTTCTTT
TRBJ1-6 NA NA TRBV30 CAWSVHREKEPLHF TGTGCCTGGAGTGTACACAGGGAAAAGGAACCCCTCCACTTT
TRBJ2-7 few NA TRBV30 CAWRSSREQYF TGTGCCTGGAGAAGCTCTAGGGAGCAGTACTTC
TRBJ2-3 NA NA TRBV4-3 CASSQDTSTVTQYF TGCGCCAGCAGCCAAGATACGAGCACCGTTACGCAGTATTTT
TRBJ2-1 few NA TRBV2 CASSGQYNEQFF TGTGCCAGCAGTGGACAGTACAATGAGCAGTTCTTC
TRBJ1-2 NA NA TRBV2 CAIPRAGDPYGYTF TGTGCCATCCCCCGGGCAGGGGACCCCTATGGCTACACCTTC
TRBJ1-2 NA TRBD1 TRBV9 CASSVVDRAGGYTF TGTGCCAGCAGCGTAGTGGACAGGGCTGGTGGCTACACCTTC
TRBJ1-2 NA NA TRBV29-1 CSVEEGANYGYTF TGCAGCGTTGAAGAGGGGGCCAACTATGGCTACACCTTC
TRBJ1-1 NA NA TRBV7-2 CASSLVSDGRGTEAFF TGTGCCAGCAGCTTAGTTTCGGACGGGAGGGGAACTGAAGCTTTCTTT
TRBJ1-6 NA NA TRBV19 CASRETVNNSPLHF TGTGCCAGTAGGGAGACAGTTAATAATTCACCCCTCCACTTT
TRBJ1-2 NA TRBD1 TRBV7-9 CATVNHQGARYTF TGTGCCACCGTAAACCATCAGGGGGCTCGCTACACCTTC
TRBJ1-1 few TRBD1 TRBV4-3 CASSPQGSGEAFF TGCGCCAGCAGCCCACAGGGGAGTGGTGAAGCTTTCTTT
TRBJ1-2 once TRBD1 TRBV5-4 CASSSGTGGFPGYGYTF TGTGCCAGCAGCTCCGGGACAGGGGGTTTCCCTGGGTATGGCTACACCTTC
TRBJ1-5 NA NA TRBV7-9 CASGSGSAYMDQPQHF TGTGCCAGCGGCTCAGGGTCCGCCTATATGGATCAGCCCCAGCATTTT
TRBJ2-3 NA TRBD1 TRBV5-6 CASSQDRDERDTQYF TGTGCCAGCAGCCAGGACAGGGATGAAAGAGATACGCAGTATTTT
TRBJ2-5 NA TRBD1 TRBV19 CASKGQGVGTQYF TGTGCCAGTAAGGGACAGGGGGTGGGGACCCAGTACTTC
TRBJ2-3 NA NA TRBV29-1 CSVLPGDPSTDTQYF TGCAGCGTCCTGCCGGGAGACCCTAGCACAGATACGCAGTATTTT
TRBJ1-5 NA TRBD1 TRBV6-5 CASYKQGSGGVAQHF TGTGCCAGCTATAAACAGGGGTCAGGGGGTGTGGCCCAGCATTTT
TRBJ1-2 few NA TRBV2 CASSDMTTNYGYTF TGTGCCAGCAGCGACATGACAACTAACTATGGCTACACCTTC
TRBJ2-7 NA NA TRBV4-1 CASSQSTGYEQYF TGCGCCAGCAGCCAAAGTACGGGGTACGAGCAGTACTTC
TRBJ2-3 NA TRBD2 TRBV6-5 CASSYGRTSSTDTQYF TGTGCCAGCAGTTACGGAAGGACTAGCAGCACAGATACGCAGTATTTT
TRBJ1-1 once NA TRBV6-5 CASNLQGNTEAFF TGTGCCAGCAATCTACAGGGAAACACTGAAGCTTTCTTT
TRBJ2-1 few NA TRBV7-9 CASDPVNEQFF TGTGCCAGCGATCCGGTCAATGAGCAGTTCTTC
TRBJ2-5 once NA TRBV10-2 CASRPSFQETQYF TGCGCCAGCAGGCCTAGCTTCCAAGAGACCCAGTACTTC
TRBJ2-5 NA NA TRBV5-6 CASSQVGTEETQYF TGTGCCAGCAGCCAGGTTGGAACGGAAGAGACCCAGTACTTC
TRBJ1-6 NA NA TRBV14 CASSDKAGYNSPLHF TGTGCCAGCAGCGACAAGGCCGGCTATAATTCACCCCTCCACTTT
TRBJ2-1 NA NA TRBV4-1 CASSQDPLLAEQFF TGCGCCAGCAGCCAAGACCCCCTTCTAGCGGAGCAGTTCTTC
TRBJ1-2 NA TRBD1 TRBV2 CASSESRGLLYGYTF TGTGCCAGCAGTGAAAGCAGGGGGCTTCTCTATGGCTACACCTTC
TRBJ2-4 few TRBD1 TRBV4-2 CASSQTRGTGMAKNIQYF TGTGCCAGCAGCCAAACCCGCGGGACAGGGATGGCCAAAAACATTCAGTACTTC
TRBJ2-3 NA TRBD1 TRBV6-1 CASRQGASTDTQYF TGTGCCAGCAGACAGGGGGCTAGCACAGATACGCAGTATTTT
TRBJ1-4 NA NA TRBV4-2 CASSQGESGVNEKLFF TGTGCCAGCAGCCAGGGGGAATCGGGAGTTAATGAAAAACTGTTTTTT
TRBJ2-7 few TRBD2 TRBV7-8 CASSWGERGGYEQYF TGTGCCAGCAGCTGGGGGGAGCGGGGGGGCTACGAGCAGTACTTC